This TCR beta chain emerged from a study of regulatory T cells in long-lasting Graves disease (dated by TCRdb to the early 2020s). Broadly, across the study: To count as having persistent Graves' disease, a patient had to have received antithyroid drug treatment for over 5 years with TSH receptor autoantibodies remaining persistently positive. A total of 33 samples underwent TCR sequencing: 13 from persistent and around 20 from newly diagnosed Graves' disease patients. This study used TCR sequencing and RNA sequencing of peripheral blood to compare persistent Graves' disease patients against newly diagnosed Graves' disease patients. The study was conducted in China and was registered as a clinical trial. On average, persistent Graves' disease patients in the clinical cohort had been on antithyroid drugs for about 9.7 years. General findings and caveats noted by the study authors: Persistent disease showed preferential use of TRBV28, TRBJ1-2 and TRBJ2-5, whereas newly diagnosed disease favored TRBV20-1 and TRBJ2-1. The small sample size was acknowledged by the authors as a limitation that may reduce accuracy. Persistent patients shared more public clonotypes among themselves (around 3,000) than newly diagnosed patients did (more than 850). Only the TCR beta chain was sequenced and analyzed. Persistent Graves' disease patients showed lower TCR Shannon entropy and fewer highly expanded clones than newly diagnosed patients, suggesting clonal expansion. Only peripheral blood was studied, because thyroid tissue, the primary lesion, was inaccessible.

The library was produced with multiplex PCR. The sequencer was an Illumina HiSeq 4000. iRepertoire HTBI primers and Arm-PCR amplification of CDR3 regions were used to construct TCR beta libraries. Before sequencing, the PCR products underwent gel purification. The original methods were these. Across samples, 62 TRBV and 13 to 15 TRBJ segments were identified and used for gene usage analysis of CDR3 amino acid clonotypes. COPE and FqMerger were used to merge the filtered high-quality paired reads into contigs. Contigs were aligned with BLAST to IMGT TRBV, TRBD and TRBJ reference genes, and CDR3 was defined per IMGT. Clonotypes above 0.1% frequency were classified as highly expanded clones. Repertoire diversity was measured by Shannon entropy, and V-J evenness by the Gini coefficient. Public clonotypes were defined as clonotypes shared by more than one individual. TCRdb cleaned the public reads at Q25 with fastp, built clones with MiXCR and kept in-frame beta chains. Entries that share a CDR3 protein sequence are merged under the most common genes and DNA. TCRdb, not the authors, supplied the V and J calls. The sample table shows approximately 400,000 distinct CDR3 sequences, and about a fifth are seen once. Less than 25% of the sample is in the top ten clones.

Reading the label with the study, this specimen's time point is: persistent/refractory GD, antithyroid drugs over 5 years with positive TRAb. RNA was extracted from PBMCs in TRIzol for both TCR sequencing and RNA sequencing. Graves' disease was diagnosed according to American Thyroid Association guidelines. Recruitment of patients was carried out at an endocrinology department in Xi'an, China. From each patient, approximately 10 milliliters of peripheral blood was collected into an EDTA anticoagulant tube. Ficoll Paque Plus density gradient separation was used to isolate PBMCs, and no further T cell sorting was done. An Agilent 2100 Bioanalyzer and agarose gel were used to assess RNA quality, and a NanoDrop 2000 was used to measure RNA concentration. This clonotype has just a few counts. No cognate antigen has been identified for it. It has no much larger one-base neighbor in the sample; base qualities were not kept.

The CDR3 contains 15 residues, cysteine and phenylalanine counted. Just CDR3 DNA is preserved here, 45 bases in frame from base 1. From the germline V gene, CDR1 is SGHTA and CDR2 is FQGNSA. Trimming at the junction amounts to 5 bases on V and 0 bases on J, and the germline ends lie 11 bases apart. This clonotype originated in a female donor with Graves disease. Source: peripheral blood mononuclear cells (PBMCs), taken when the disease was refractory, from a patient treated with antithyroid drugs. The chain couples TRBV7-2 to TRBJ1-5; TRBD1 might be the D gene, on 6 matching bases. This receptor carries the CDR3 CASSAGAYSNQPQHF. In nucleotides, the sequence is TGTGCCAGCAGCGCAGGGGCTTATAGCAATCAGCCCCAGCATTTT. The entire variable domain, with the stretches around the CDR3 drawn from the reference TRBV7-2 and TRBJ1-5 proteins, is GAGVSQSPSNKVTEKGKDVELRCDPISGHTALYWYRQSLGQGLEFLIYFQGNSAPDKSGLPSDRFSAERTGGSVSTLTIQRTQQEDSAVYLCASSAGAYSNQPQHFGDGTRLSIL.